These 20 T cell receptor beta chains share one sample of origin, sequenced in a study of graft-versus-host responses after intestinal transplantation. Clones were read by immunoSEQ multiplex PCR, and TCRdb kept only the in-frame ones, dropping some. The sample records about 8,900 clones, about a quarter being singletons. Responders labeled with CFSE (roughly 200,000) were plated with roughly 200,000 irradiated, violet-dye-labeled stimulators. The sequences come from alloreactive CD8+ T cells from a mixed lymphocyte reaction culture, collected before transplantation. Stated subset: CFSE-low proliferating T cells sorted from approximately 6-day pre-transplant mixed lymphocyte reaction (GvH or HvG direction). These TCRs come from a human patient who was an organ donor for intestinal transplantation.

The chain links TRBV5-6 to TRBJ2-3; D gene uncertain. The CDR3 runs to 13 residues. V was trimmed by 4 bases and J by 5 bases, leaving 11 bases between them. Germline CDR1 is SGHDT and CDR2 is YYEEEE. CDR3: CASSLSSGDTQYF. CDR3 nucleotide sequence: TGTGCCAGCAGCCTTAGCTCGGGAGATACGCAGTATTTT. The full variable domain, its missing parts supplied by reference TRBV5-6 and TRBJ2-3, is DAGVTQSPTHLIKTRGQQVTLRCSPKSGHDTVSWYQQALGQGPQFIFQYYEEEERQRGNFPDRFSGHQFPNYSSELNVNALLLGDSALYLCASSLSSGDTQYFGPGTRLTVL.

This clone was recorded many times. The chain has TRBV21-1 and TRBJ2-5; TRBD2 is the table's D call and was not checked against the DNA. TRBV21-1 is listed as a pseudogene. The CDR3 totals 19 residues. CDR3 sequence: CASSSPGTSGREGWETQYF. DNA of the CDR3: TGTGCCAGCAGCTCCCCTGGGACTAGCGGGAGGGAGGGATGGGAGACCCAGTACTTC.

This clone has just a few counts. V usage is TRBV7-9 and J usage is TRBJ1-1; the match to TRBD1 covers 7 bases. The junction had 5 bases not matched to a gene; V was cut back by 6 bases and J by 4 bases. The CDR3 contains 13 residues. CDR1 is SEHNR, CDR2 FQNEAQ, per germline (reference sequence). The CDR3 coding sequence is TGTGCCAGCAGGTACAGGGGTGGCACTGAAGCTTTCTTT. Translated: CASRYRGGTEAFF.

This clone has only one observation. The chain links TRBV29-1 to TRBJ2-3; 8 bases fit TRBD1. The germline CDR1 and CDR2 sequences are SQVTM and ANQGSEA. With V trimmed by 6 bases and J by 3 bases, 8 bases remained unmatched. The CDR3 spans 14 residues. The CDR3 nucleotides read TGCAGCGTCCGAGGGACAGGTTGGACAGATACGCAGTATTTT. It yields the protein CSVRGTGWTDTQYF.

The chain recombines TRBV19 with TRBJ2-7; a possible D gene is TRBD1 (6 bases). The CDR3 has 16 residues. Germline CDR1 reads LNHDA; CDR2 reads SQIVND (reference sequence). V was clipped by 3 bases and J by 3 bases, with 18 bases between them. The CDR3 is CASSIKEQGPYYEQYF. CDR3 sequence (DNA): TGTGCCAGTAGTATCAAAGAACAGGGACCCTACTACGAGCAGTACTTC. Filled out from reference TRBV19 and TRBJ2-7, the complete variable domain reads DGGITQSPKYLFRKEGQNVTLSCEQNLNHDAMYWYRQDPGQGLRLIYYSQIVNDFQKGDIAEGYSVSREKKESFPLTVTSAQKNPTAFYLCASSIKEQGPYYEQYFGPGTRLTVT.

V usage is TRBV5-3 and J usage is TRBJ2-4; 14 bases align to TRBD2. TRBV5-3 is classed as an ORF, of uncertain function. The ends lost 5 bases at V and 0 bases at J; junction bases unmatched: 13. This CDR3 has 20 amino acids. In DNA form, the CDR3 reads TGTGCCAGAAGTCCCGGACTAGCGGGGGGTCAAAGACTAGCCAAAAACATTCAGTACTTC. It translates to CARSPGLAGGQRLAKNIQYF.

This clone is medium-sized (0.01 to 0.1%) in the sample. The genes are TRBV10-1 and TRBJ2-1, with D possibly TRBD1 on 8 matching bases. The germline V gene has CDR1 WNHNN and CDR2 SYGVQD (reference sequence). Between the trimmed V and J ends, which lost 3 bases and 3 bases, there was a span of 12 bases. This CDR3 has 15 residues. In nucleotides, the CDR3 is TGCGCCAGCAGTGAAGCGGGACAGGACTACAATGAGCAGTTCTTC. It specifies CASSEAGQDYNEQFF.

Sample share makes this clone medium-sized. The chain is built from TRBV4-3 and TRBJ2-7, with 7 nucleotides matching TRBD2. CDR1 LGHNA and CDR2 YSLEER come from the germline V gene. CDR3 length: 15 residues. J gave up 9 bases and V 0 bases, and 11 bases lay outside the gene matches. The CDR3, as DNA: TGCGCCAGCAGCCAAGATTGGGAGGGATCCTATGGGCAGTACTTC. Translating gives CASSQDWEGSYGQYF.

This clone is medium-sized in the sample. The chain has TRBV19 and TRBJ2-5; D perhaps matches TRBD1 (6 bases). This CDR3 contains 12 residues. Germline V lookup: CDR1 LNHDA, CDR2 SQIVND (reference sequence). V gave up 10 bases and J gave up 5 bases, with 14 bases separating them. The CDR3 DNA reads as TGTGCCACCTCACCCCAGGGGGAGACCCAGTACTTC. Protein: CATSPQGETQYF.

The V call is TRBV6-9, the J call TRBJ2-3; 7 nucleotides agree with TRBD2. CDR3 length: 15 amino acids. Germline V lookup: CDR1 MNHGY, CDR2 SVAAGI. V trimming: 6 bases; J trimming: 0 bases; junction bases outside the gene matches: 6. The CDR3 protein is CASSPGTISTDTQYF. CDR3 coding DNA: TGTGCCAGCAGCCCAGGGACTATAAGCACAGATACGCAGTATTTT.

This clone was observed a few times. The rearrangement joins TRBV4-1 to TRBJ1-2; maybe TRBD1 (6 bases). In germline, CDR1 is MGHRA, CDR2 YSYEKL. The CDR3 has 15 amino acids. V lost 0 bases to trimming and J lost 6 bases, with 14 bases between them. This chain's CDR3 is CASSQDLGGRDGYTF. In DNA, the CDR3 is TGCGCCAGCAGCCAAGATCTAGGGGGGCGGGATGGCTACACCTTC.

J is TRBJ2-5 and V is TRBV4-1, with 8 bases that match TRBD2. V was pared by 0 bases and J by 2 bases, with 14 bases of the junction left unmatched. There are 19 residues in the CDR3. Per the germline V gene, CDR1 is MGHRA and CDR2 is YSYEKL. The CDR3: CASSQDSASGLGQQETQYF. The CDR3 region has the DNA TGCGCCAGCAGCCAAGATTCGGCTAGCGGGTTAGGGCAACAAGAGACCCAGTACTTC.

The gene calls are TRBV27 and TRBJ2-1, with a weak D call TRBD1 (6 bases). The CDR3 consists of 14 residues. V lost 1 base and J lost 8, with 12 bases in between. Germline assignment: CDR1 MNHEY and CDR2 SMNVEV (reference sequence). Here the CDR3 DNA reads TGTGCCAGCAGTTTATGGGAAAACAGGGATGAGCAGTTCTTC. Translating gives CASSLWENRDEQFF.

The chain recombines TRBV5-6 with TRBJ2-2, with D unclear. The V gene lost 7 bases and the J gene lost 6 bases, with 10 bases spanning the gap. The CDR3 totals 12 residues. The germline V gene encodes CDR1 SGHDT and CDR2 YYEEEE. As DNA, the CDR3 is TGTGCCAGCGGAGTCCCCTCCGGGGAGCTGTTTTTT. Amino acids: CASGVPSGELFF.

The chain links TRBV5-5 to TRBJ2-7, with TRBD1 identical over 9 bases. The ends lost 4 bases at V and 6 bases at J; junction bases unmatched: 2. Germline V CDR1 and CDR2: SGHKS, YYEKEE (reference sequence). The CDR3 covers 12 residues. CDR3 nucleotides: TGTGCCAGCAGCATGACAGGGGGCGAGCAGTACTTC. Translation gives CASSMTGGEQYF. The full variable domain, rest sourced from reference TRBV5-5 and TRBJ2-7, is DAGVTQSPTHLIKTRGQQVTLRCSPISGHKSVSWYQQVLGQGPQFIFQYYEKEERGRGNFPDRFSARQFPNYSSELNVNALLLGDSALYLCASSMTGGEQYFGPGTRLTVT.

About this clone: A far more abundant clone sits one base away, making this likely a read error. The chain has TRBV30 and TRBJ1-4; 12 bases are a match to TRBD1. The germline V gene encodes CDR1 GTSNPN and CDR2 SVGIG (reference sequence). CDR3 length: 13 amino acids. The V and J ends lost 8 bases and 6 bases, in that order; junction bases with no gene match: 4. The CDR3 loop is CAGTGGADEKLFF. CDR3 nucleotides: TGTGCCGGGACAGGGGGCGCGGATGAAAAACTGTTTTTT.

The rearrangement uses TRBV14 and TRBJ2-7; no clear D. The CDR3 contains 14 residues. Germline CDR1 is SGHDN and CDR2 is FVKESK. Trimming shortened V by 4 bases and J by 1 base, and 11 bases separated the two germline ends. The CDR3 protein is CASSRPGLSYEQYF. CDR3 bases: TGTGCCAGCAGCCGACCGGGTCTTTCCTACGAGCAGTACTTC.

The genes are TRBV4-3 and TRBJ2-5; 9 nucleotides align to TRBD2. V shed 2 bases, J shed 5 bases, and the junction held 9 bases outside the gene matches. This CDR3 has 16 amino acids. CDR1 LGHNA and CDR2 YSLEER come from the germline V gene. The DNA for the CDR3 is TGCGCCAGCAGCCAATATTTAGCGGGAGCTGGGGAGACCCAGTACTTC. It yields the protein CASSQYLAGAGETQYF.

This chain links TRBV19 with TRBJ1-1; D remains ambiguous. The CDR3 has 14 amino acids. The germline V and J ends were trimmed by 0 bases and 3 bases, with 8 bases remaining between them. CDR1 is LNHDA and CDR2 is SQIVND in the germline V gene (reference sequence). CDR3 region: CASSIDNTHTEAFF. For the CDR3, the DNA is TGTGCCAGTAGTATAGACAACACGCACACTGAAGCTTTCTTT.

The chain joins TRBV5-8 to TRBJ2-3; 11 bases align to TRBD2. The CDR3 has 15 residues. Germline V gene data show CDR1 as SGHTS and CDR2 as YDEGEE. Trimming at V came to 0 bases and at J to 8 bases, leaving 5 bases not matched to a gene. Here the CDR3 DNA reads TGTGCCAGCAGCTTGGGGGTACTAGCGGGAGCTACGCAGTATTTT. Its protein product is CASSLGVLAGATQYF.